This T cell receptor beta chain is from a study of blood T cell repertoires in COVID-19 (dated by TCRdb to 2019 to 2021). Some background on the complete study: Collaborator samples came from the United States, Italy and Spain and covered acute and convalescent phases of COVID-19. Deeply sampled blood TCRbeta repertoires from subjects exposed to, actively infected with, or recovered from COVID-19 were included in the dataset. The material from the prospective study consisted of cDNA or gDNA derived from T cells, B-cell-depleted T cells, or PBMCs. Where available, HLA class I and class II types were obtained from metadata supplied by the sample provider rather than from assay-based typing. A freely available public database, intended as a resource for researchers studying the immune response to SARS-CoV-2, is where the repertoires were released. Sample metadata almost always included a de-identified subject ID, COVID-19 status, age in years and sex. Samples were obtained from the ongoing ImmuneRACE study (first 160 participants) and from about 1,300 subjects provided by 6 global collaborators. Study-wide conclusions, independent of this receptor: Clinical and demographic metadata were provided uncurated, with the amount varying by source and participant.

About this clone itself: Its antigen has not been determined. No base qualities exist here, and no much larger clone lies one base off it.

TCRbeta CDR3 regions were amplified from genomic DNA using the immunoSEQ Assay, a bias-controlled multiplex PCR. The authors' pipeline ran thus. The number of nucleated cells in each sample was estimated from the amplification of reference gene primers within the assay. To quantify the absolute abundance of each unique TCRbeta CDR3 rearrangement, sequence reads were collapsed and filtered. For each sample, productive Simpson clonality was calculated as the square root of Simpson's diversity index across productive rearrangements. Entries here come from immuneACCESS through TCRdb and include only in-frame sequences with V and J called. Some clones fail to appear in such tables; in the studies checked, an unresolved V gene covers under half of the shortfall, and the cause of the remainder is unknown. V and J calls and clone size come straight from that table; D and trimming were deduced from the DNA. The sample table lists some 350,000 clones, around 87% of them with a count of one. 6.5% of the sample lies in the top ten.

Collaborating institutions collected whole blood in K2EDTA tubes following their own protocols. Collaborator samples were shipped for TCRbeta analysis as frozen whole blood, isolated PBMCs, or DNA extracted from either sample type. The CDR1 and CDR2 encoded by the germline V gene are SGHVS and FNYEAQ. V loses 2 bases at its end and J loses 4 bases; junction bases beyond the gene matches: 5. Reading from cysteine to phenylalanine, the CDR3 counts 16 amino acids. Of the read, only the CDR3 DNA is kept; its 48 bases are in frame from base 1. Sequencing was done on a sample of peripheral blood. The source is a man between 18 and 35 years old with active or convalescent COVID-19. The chain is made from TRBV7-6 and TRBJ2-1, and TRBD2 aligns with 10 junction nucleotides. Here is the DNA: TGTGCCAGCAGCTTATCTAGCGGGAGTGCTTACAATGAGCAGTTCTTC. It translates to CASSLSSGSAYNEQFF.